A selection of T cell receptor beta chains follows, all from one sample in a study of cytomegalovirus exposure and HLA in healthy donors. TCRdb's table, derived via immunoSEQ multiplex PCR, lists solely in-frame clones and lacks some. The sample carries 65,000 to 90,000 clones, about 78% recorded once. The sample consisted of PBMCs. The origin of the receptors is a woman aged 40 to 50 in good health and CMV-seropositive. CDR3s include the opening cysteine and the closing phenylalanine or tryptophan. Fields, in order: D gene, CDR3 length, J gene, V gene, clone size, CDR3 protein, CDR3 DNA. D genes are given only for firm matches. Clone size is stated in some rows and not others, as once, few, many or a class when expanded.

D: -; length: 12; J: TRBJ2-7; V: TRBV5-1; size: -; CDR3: CASGNSGYEQYF; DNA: TGCGCCAGTGGGAATAGCGGCTACGAGCAGTACTTC
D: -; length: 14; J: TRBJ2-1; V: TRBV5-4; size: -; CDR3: CASSLVDNYNEQFF; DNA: TGTGCCAGCAGCTTGGTGGACAACTACAATGAGCAGTTCTTC
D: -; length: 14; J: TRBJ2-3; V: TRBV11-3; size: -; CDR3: CASSLGRSTDTQYF; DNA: TGTGCCAGCAGCTTAGGCAGGAGCACAGATACGCAGTATTTT
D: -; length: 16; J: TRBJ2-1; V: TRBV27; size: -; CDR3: CASSLLRGHYYNEQFF; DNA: TGTGCCAGCAGTTTGCTGCGGGGGCACTATTACAATGAGCAGTTCTTC
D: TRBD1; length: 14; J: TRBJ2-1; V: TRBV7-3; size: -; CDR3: CASSLTGGYNEQFF; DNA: TGTGCCAGCAGCTTGACAGGGGGATACAATGAGCAGTTCTTC
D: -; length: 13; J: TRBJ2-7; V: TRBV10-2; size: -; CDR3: CASSVDSYYEQYF; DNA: TGCGCCAGCAGTGTGGACAGCTACTACGAGCAGTACTTC
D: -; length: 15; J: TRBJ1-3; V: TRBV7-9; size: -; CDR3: CASSSAPYSGNTIYF; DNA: TGTGCCAGCAGCTCAGCGCCCTACTCTGGAAACACCATATATTTT
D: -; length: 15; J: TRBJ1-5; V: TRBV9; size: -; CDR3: CASSVGAFGNQPQHF; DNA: TGTGCCAGCAGCGTAGGAGCTTTCGGGAATCAGCCCCAGCATTTT
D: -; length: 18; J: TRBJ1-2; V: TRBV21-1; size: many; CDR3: CASTGGETPGQLNYGYTF; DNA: TGTGCCAGCACCGGCGGGGAAACCCCGGGACAGCTTAACTATGGCTACACCTTC
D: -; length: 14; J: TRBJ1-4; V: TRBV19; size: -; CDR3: CASSTQLFREKLFF; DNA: TGTGCCAGTAGTACCCAACTCTTTCGTGAAAAACTGTTTTTT
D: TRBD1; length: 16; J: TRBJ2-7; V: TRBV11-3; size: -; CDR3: CASRHAWDRDPYEQYF; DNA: TGTGCCAGCAGGCACGCATGGGACAGGGACCCCTACGAGCAGTACTTC
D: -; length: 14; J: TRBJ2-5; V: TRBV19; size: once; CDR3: CASSGSTISGTQYF; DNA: TGTGCCAGTAGTGGGTCGACCATCTCGGGGACCCAGTACTTC
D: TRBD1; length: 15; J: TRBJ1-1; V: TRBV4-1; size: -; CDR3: CASSQVPVQGAEAFF; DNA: TGCGCCAGCAGCCAAGTCCCGGTGCAGGGGGCTGAAGCTTTCTTT
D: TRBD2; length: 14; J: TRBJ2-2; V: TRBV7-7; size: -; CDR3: CASSSGTTTGELFF; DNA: TGTGCTAGCAGCTCCGGGACTACCACCGGGGAGCTGTTTTTT
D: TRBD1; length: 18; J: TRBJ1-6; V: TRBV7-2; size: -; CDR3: CASSLWLPGQGSNSPLHF; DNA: TGTGCCAGCAGCTTATGGCTTCCGGGACAGGGAAGCAATTCACCCCTCCACTTT
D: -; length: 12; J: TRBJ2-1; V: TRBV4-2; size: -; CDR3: CASSQGGWEQFF; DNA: TGTGCCAGCAGCCAAGGAGGGTGGGAGCAGTTCTTC
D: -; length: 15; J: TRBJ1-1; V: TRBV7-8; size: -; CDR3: CASSLGLRENTEAFF; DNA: TGTGCCAGCAGCTTAGGGCTCAGGGAGAACACTGAAGCTTTCTTT
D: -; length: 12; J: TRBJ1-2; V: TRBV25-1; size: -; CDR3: CASSGDAYGYTF; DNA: TGTGCCAGCAGTGGAGATGCGTATGGCTACACCTTC
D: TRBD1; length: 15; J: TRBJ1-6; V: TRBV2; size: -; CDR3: CASSEAYRGQGTLHF; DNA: TGTGCCAGCAGTGAAGCATACAGGGGGCAGGGGACCCTCCACTTT
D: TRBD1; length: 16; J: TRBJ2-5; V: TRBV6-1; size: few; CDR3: CASSEAPTGSRETQYF; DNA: TGTGCCAGCAGTGAAGCGCCGACAGGGTCCCGGGAGACCCAGTACTTC
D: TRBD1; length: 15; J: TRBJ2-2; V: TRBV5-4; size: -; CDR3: CASSSTGLDTGELFF; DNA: TGTGCCAGCAGCTCGACAGGGTTGGACACCGGGGAGCTGTTTTTT
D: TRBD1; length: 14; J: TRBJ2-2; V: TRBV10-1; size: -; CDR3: CASRGQGETGELFF; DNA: TGCGCCAGCAGAGGACAGGGCGAAACCGGGGAGCTGTTTTTT
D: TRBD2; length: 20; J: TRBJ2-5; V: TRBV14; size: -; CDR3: CASSRRDIVQFLAGQETQYF; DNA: TGTGCCAGCAGCCGCCGGGACATCGTGCAATTTCTAGCGGGACAAGAGACCCAGTACTTC
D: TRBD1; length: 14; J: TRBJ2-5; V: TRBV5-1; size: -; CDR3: CASSPGQLQETQYF; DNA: TGCGCCAGCAGCCCGGGACAGCTACAAGAGACCCAGTACTTC
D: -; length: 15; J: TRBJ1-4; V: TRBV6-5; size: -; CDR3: CASSYSAGRNEKLFF; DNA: TGTGCCAGCAGTTACTCGGCAGGGCGTAATGAAAAACTGTTTTTT
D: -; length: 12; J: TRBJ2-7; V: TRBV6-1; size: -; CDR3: CASTLDRYEQYF; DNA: TGTGCCAGCACCCTAGACAGATACGAGCAGTACTTC
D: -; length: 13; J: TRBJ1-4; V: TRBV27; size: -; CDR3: CASTTPGIEKLFF; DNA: TGTGCCAGCACCACGCCGGGTATTGAAAAACTGTTTTTT
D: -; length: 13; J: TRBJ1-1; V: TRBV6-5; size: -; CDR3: CASSEPEAPEAFF; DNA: TGTGCCAGCAGTGAGCCCGAGGCCCCTGAAGCTTTCTTT
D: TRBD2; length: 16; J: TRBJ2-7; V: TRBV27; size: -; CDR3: CASSFSGGGVSYEQYF; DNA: TGTGCCAGCAGTTTCTCCGGCGGGGGGGTCTCCTACGAGCAGTACTTC
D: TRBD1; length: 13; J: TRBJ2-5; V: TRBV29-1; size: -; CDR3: CSVPGTGVETQYF; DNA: TGCAGCGTGCCGGGTACAGGGGTAGAGACCCAGTACTTC
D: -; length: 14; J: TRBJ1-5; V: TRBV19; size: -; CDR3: CASSITGRNQPQHF; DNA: TGTGCCAGTAGTATAACAGGCCGCAATCAGCCCCAGCATTTT
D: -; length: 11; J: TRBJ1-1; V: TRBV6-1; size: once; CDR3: CASSFMGGTFF; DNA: TGTGCCAGCAGCTTTATGGGGGGAACTTTCTTT
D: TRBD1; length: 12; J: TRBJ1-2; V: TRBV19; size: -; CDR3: CASTLNRGGYTF; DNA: TGTGCCAGTACACTGAACAGGGGAGGCTACACCTTC
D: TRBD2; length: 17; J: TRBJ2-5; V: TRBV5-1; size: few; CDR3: CASSLTPMAGGQETQYF; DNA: TGCGCCAGCAGCTTGACCCCAATGGCGGGGGGGCAGGAGACCCAGTACTTC
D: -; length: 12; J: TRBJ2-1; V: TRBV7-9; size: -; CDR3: CASSLSYNEQFF; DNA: TGTGCCAGCAGCTTATCGTACAATGAGCAGTTCTTC
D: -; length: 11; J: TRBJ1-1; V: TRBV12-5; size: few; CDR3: CASASNTEAFF; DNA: TGTGCTAGTGCATCGAACACTGAAGCTTTCTTT
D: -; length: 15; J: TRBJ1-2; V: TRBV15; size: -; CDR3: CATSRDRDYGYGYTF; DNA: TGTGCCACCAGCAGAGACAGGGATTACGGCTATGGCTACACCTTC
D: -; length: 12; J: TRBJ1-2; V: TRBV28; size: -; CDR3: CASSLRGYGYTF; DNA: TGTGCCAGCAGTCTTCGCGGCTATGGCTACACCTTC
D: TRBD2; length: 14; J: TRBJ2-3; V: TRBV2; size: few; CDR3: CASRLSGGTDTQYF; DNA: TGTGCCAGCAGGCTTAGCGGGGGCACAGATACGCAGTATTTT
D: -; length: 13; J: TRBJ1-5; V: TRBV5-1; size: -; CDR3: CASSQGHNQPQHF; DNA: TGCGCCAGCAGCCAGGGACACAATCAGCCCCAGCATTTT
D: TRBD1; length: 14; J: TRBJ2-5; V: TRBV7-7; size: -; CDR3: CASSLVGTEETQYF; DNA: TGTGCTAGCAGCTTAGTCGGGACAGAGGAGACCCAGTACTTC
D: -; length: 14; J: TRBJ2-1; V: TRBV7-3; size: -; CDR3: CASSSVGGSHAQFF; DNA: TGTGCCAGCAGCTCAGTAGGCGGGTCCCATGCGCAGTTCTTC